The rows below give T cell receptor beta chains drawn from one sample of a study of cytomegalovirus exposure and HLA in healthy donors. Method: immunoSEQ multiplex PCR; TCRdb's copy keeps in-frame clones and lacks some. The sample carries about 150,000 clones, about 70% recorded once. The sample consisted of PBMCs. The receptors come from a man in his forties in good health and CMV-seronegative. CDR3s include the opening cysteine and the closing phenylalanine or tryptophan.

cdr3_length,v_call,cdr3_aa
11,TRBV5-4,CASRQYNEQFF
14,TRBV18,CASSSEYLNSPLHF
17,TRBV28,CASTPVPAGGLWGPQHF
13,TRBV28,CASSQRVPGGYTF
12,TRBV6-1,CASSDEGVTIYF
15,TRBV6-6,CASSRTGTGGHEQYF
15,TRBV9,CASARTPQGTDTQYF
14,TRBV23-1,CASSARENTYEQYF
16,TRBV2,CAYLPLLAGPTDTQYF
15,TRBV4-1,CASSHGQGSGETQYF
15,TRBV18,CASSLGTGDTYEQYF
14,TRBV2,CASRSSGGAETQYF
14,TRBV28,CASDSSGGYNEQFF
14,TRBV4-3,CASSQAQAGGEQFF
19,TRBV9,CASSVSVISGMGSTDTQYF
13,TRBV2,CARGTGGYNEQFF
16,TRBV27,CASSLESNPGTGEQYF
15,TRBV28,CASSLAGPAYNEQFF